This T cell receptor beta chain was observed in a study of human T cells and chemical hapten exposure. The library gave individual cDNA molecules unique molecular identifiers. TCRdb analysed the RACE reads with MiXCR anew, one entry per CDR3 protein. In the table there are around 300,000 distinct CDR3 sequences, 7.7% of which are singletons. Stated time point: pre-sensitization, week 0. Treatment indicated: therapeutic diphenylcyclopropenone sensitization with weekly scalp DPC. The template was total RNA from unfractionated whole blood. The table lists this clonotype with many counts. Its cognate antigen is unknown. A read error may produce the germline difference seen at one junction end. CDR1 is SGHTA, CDR2 FQGNSA, per germline. This CDR3 has 15 residues. Points from the study as a whole: More PT1 expanded TCRs went with higher patch test scores. Against controls, expanded TCRs gave rise to significantly more large CDR3 similarity clusters.

Sequencing used whole blood, obtained in connection with sensitization to the hapten diphenylcyclopropenone (DPC). This rearrangement joins TRBV7-2 to TRBJ2-5; 8 bases map to TRBD1. This receptor was identified in a man between 18 and 29 years old with alopecia areata. Some clones in this sample may be carry-over from other donors' samples. This CDR3 is CASSLGGGQGETQYF. CDR3 bases: TGTGCCAGCAGTTTAGGCGGCGGACAGGGAGAGACCCAGTACTTC.